This TCR beta chain was documented in a study of blood T cell repertoires in COVID-19. Study-wide context: Sites across the United States, Italy and Spain contributed samples from acute and convalescent COVID-19. PBMCs, B-cell-depleted T cells, or T cells provided the cDNA or gDNA that made up the material.

As to this clone: Germline and junction disagree at one end, which may indicate a read error.

CDR1 is SNHLY, CDR2 FYNNEI, per germline. This CDR3 is 15 amino acids long. Original processing notes: Estimates of nucleated cell counts were drawn from the amplification of reference gene primers. This table comes from immunoSEQ multiplex PCR, and its TCRdb copy is limited to in-frame clones, with some not included. Clone size and the V and J calls come from that table; the DNA yielded D and trimming. The sample has 150,000 to 200,000 clones, approximately 80% seen once. This TCR came from a woman in her fifties or sixties with active or convalescent COVID-19. Sequencing input: peripheral blood. V is TRBV2 and J is TRBJ1-2; 7 bases map to TRBD1. Written as DNA, the CDR3 is TGTGCCACCAGTGGAGCAGGGACAGCGTTCTATGGCTACACCTTC. Translation gives CATSGAGTAFYGYTF.